This T cell receptor (beta chain) was documented in a study of T-cell reconstitution after alpha-beta-depleted transplantation in children. Study-wide points: Approximately two months post-transplant, alpha-beta T cells reportedly originated from several hundred expanded graft clones.

This clonotype was seen a handful of times. Antigen specificity is unknown. A library of TCRbeta sequences, prepared with unique molecular identifiers, was generated. A single record per CDR3 protein comes from TCRdb applying MiXCR to the PCR reads. The table lists a few hundred thousand distinct CDR3 sequences, approximately 12% of them singletons. With V trimmed by 8 bases and J by 5 bases, 11 bases remained unmatched. This CDR3 contains 14 residues. CDR1 MDHEN and CDR2 SYDVKM come from the germline V gene. V is TRBV28 and J is TRBJ2-5, with TRBD2 identical over 7 bases. The sequencing used PBMCs, mostly from graft donor cells, collected 360 days after TCRalphabeta/CD19-depleted stem cell transplant. The sequence was obtained from a male patient younger than 18 who had a stem cell transplant for acute myeloid leukemia, so the T cells may come from the graft donor. The CDR3 nucleotides read TGTGCCAGCGGCTATGCGGGAGCATTGGAGACCCAGTACTTC. It is translated as CASGYAGALETQYF.